The clone carrying this TCR beta chain was recorded once. Its matching antigen is unknown. The entry originates in a study of shared clonotypes between healthy human individuals. This CDR3 is 16 amino acids long. The junction had 9 bases not matched to a gene; V was cut back by 5 bases and J by 6 bases. The germline gives CDR1 PRHDT, CDR2 FYEKMQ (reference sequence). Study results and caveats: As a rule, naive subsets had a larger estimated richness than memory subsets. An anticipated effect of sequencing depth on clonotype sharing among donors was recognized.

Naive CD8 cells were CD45RO-negative, positively selected for CCR7, excluding terminally differentiated effector memory CD45RA+ cells. Assay execution proceeded at the deep level. Several immunoSEQ plates received, in even portions, the genomic DNA of each subset. Sequencing used immunoSEQ multiplex PCR; TCRdb keeps in-frame clones, though not all of them. In the table there are about 550,000 clones, about 95% of which are singletons. The receptor's source is a woman in her twenties or thirties in good health. This chain uses TRBV13 with TRBJ2-1, with TRBD1 identical over 11 bases. Sequencing input: naive CD8+ T cells sorted from blood. CDR3 coding DNA: TGTGCCAGCAGCCCTAGGACAGGGGGCGTTAGCAATGAGCAGTTCTTC. Translation: CASSPRTGGVSNEQFF. Based on the CDR3 plus reference TRBV13 and TRBJ2-1, the full variable domain is AAGVIQSPRHLIKEKRETATLKCYPIPRHDTVYWYQQGPGQDPQFLISFYEKMQSDKGSIPDRFSAQQFSDYHSELNMSSLELGDSALYFCASSPRTGGVSNEQFFGPGTRLTVL.